This T cell receptor (beta chain) was recorded in a study of blood T cell repertoires in COVID-19. TCRdb's copy holds only in-frame clones and misses some; the assay was immunoSEQ multiplex PCR. The sample has 150,000 to 200,000 clones; roughly 85% are singletons. Germline CDR1 and CDR2: MNHNS and SASEGT. This CDR3 contains 14 residues. Trimming left V 1 base short and J 7 bases short, with 11 bases between. Sequencing was done on a sample of peripheral blood. The rearrangement links TRBV6-1 to TRBJ1-5; unclear D gene. This receptor was obtained from a man aged 55 to 70 with acute or convalescent COVID-19. The chain's CDR3 is CASSEEGGRQPQHF. In DNA form, the CDR3 reads TGTGCCAGCAGTGAAGAGGGAGGGCGACAGCCCCAGCATTTT.